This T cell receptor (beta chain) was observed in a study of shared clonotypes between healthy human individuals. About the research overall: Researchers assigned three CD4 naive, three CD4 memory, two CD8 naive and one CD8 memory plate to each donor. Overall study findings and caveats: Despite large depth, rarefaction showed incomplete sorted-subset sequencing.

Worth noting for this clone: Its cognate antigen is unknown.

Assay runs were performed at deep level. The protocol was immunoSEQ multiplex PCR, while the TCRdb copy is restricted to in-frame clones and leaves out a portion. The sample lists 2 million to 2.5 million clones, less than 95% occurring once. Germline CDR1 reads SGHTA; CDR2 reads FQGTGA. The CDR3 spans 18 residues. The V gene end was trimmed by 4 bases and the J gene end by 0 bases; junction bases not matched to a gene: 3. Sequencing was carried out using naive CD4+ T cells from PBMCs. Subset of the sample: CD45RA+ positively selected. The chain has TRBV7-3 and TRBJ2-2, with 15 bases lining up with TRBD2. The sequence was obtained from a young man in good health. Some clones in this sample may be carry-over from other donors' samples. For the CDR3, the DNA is TGTGCCAGCAGCTCCGGGACTAGCGGGAGGCCGAACACCGGGGAGCTGTTTTTT. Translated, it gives CASSSGTSGRPNTGELFF. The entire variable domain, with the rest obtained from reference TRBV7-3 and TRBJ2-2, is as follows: GAGVSQTPSNKVTEKGKYVELRCDPISGHTALYWYRQSLGQGPEFLIYFQGTGAADDSGLPNDRFFAVRPEGSVSTLKIQRTERGDSAVYLCASSSGTSGRPNTGELFFGEGSRLTVL.